Listed here is a single TCR beta chain. This clonotype was recorded a few times. Its specific antigen is unknown. Per-nucleotide qualities are absent, and no much larger clonotype sits a single base away. From the cysteine up to the phenylalanine, the CDR3 has a length of 14 residues. The kept DNA is CDR3 alone, 42 bases in frame from the first base. Based on the germline V gene (reference sequence), the CDR1 and CDR2 sequences are DFQATT and SNEGSKA. V is pared back by 3 bases and J by 2 bases, with 13 bases lying between the germline termini. Preparation of the library involved 5' RACE. Data came from an Illumina HiSeq 2500. A second PCR of roughly 6 to 12 cycles was performed with a sample-barcoded 5' primer and a J-beta primer mix. Each TCR beta cDNA molecule received a unique molecular identifier from a template-switch 5' adaptor carrying 12 random nucleotides. Each sample yielded at least 3 million CDR3-containing paired-end reads. The Mint cDNA synthesis kit, primed by a TRBC-specific oligonucleotide, was used to synthesize first-strand cDNA from all RNA. After uracil-DNA glycosylase treatment, a first 18-cycle PCR used universal primers M1SS and BC2_uni_R on all cDNA. Processing in the source paper ran as follows. Normalization of each sample was performed by random selection of 1 million high-quality reads, each carrying a distinct molecular identifier. Reads sharing molecular identifiers were discarded rather than binned into consensus sequences. CDR3 identification, clonotype clustering and error correction used MiTCR with a Q25 quality threshold and the strictest error-elimination algorithm. A nonparametric unseen species model with Euler transformation was used to estimate lower-bound total TCR beta diversity. The raw public data were reprocessed by TCRdb itself: fastp quality trimming at Q25, MiXCR clonotype calling, in-frame beta chains only. Each CDR3 protein gets just one entry, which takes the most common genes and DNA from the rows behind it. These V and J calls are TCRdb output, not the study's own analysis. The sample records about 1.8 million distinct CDR3 sequences, around half of which are singletons. In total, the top ten clones hold around 2.1% of the sample.

The sample comes from a study of blood T cells in healthy people across ages (dated by TCRdb to the mid-2010s). Study-level background: In model experiments, roughly one uniquely barcoded TCR beta cDNA molecule per two T cells was captured by template switching. Age-related changes in TCR beta repertoire diversity were measured in the study by deep sequencing normalized with unique cDNA molecular identifiers. The donors were split into four age groups: young (average about 16 years), middle-aged (39), aged (more than 60) and long-lived (roughly 80). Donors of different ages were randomly distributed across sequencing lanes to avoid experimental bias. For two donors (one aged 18 to 29 and one aged 80 or older), the study analyzed two additional independent replicas of 1 million unique cDNA reads from the same blood draw. The study at large found these results: Compared with the aged group, the long-lived group had more naive CD4+ T cells, fewer expanded clones and increased TCR diversity, a pattern suggesting age selection. The percentage of naive T cells measured by flow cytometry correlated strongly with observed TCR beta diversity. The CMV infection status of donors was not known, potentially confounding age-related changes in expanded clonotypes. Estimates of total diversity based on one million sequenced T cells were considered lower bounds and underestimates. As age increased, observed TCR beta diversity per million T cells dropped in a roughly linear way, and a significant reduction was already evident by age 40. Conclusive comparison of naive and antigen-experienced compartments was prevented by the profiling of bulk unsorted PBMCs.

Systemically healthy Caucasian individuals from Russia, 35 to 40 in total and aged about 6 to 90 years, were included as donors. Ten milliliters of peripheral blood were collected from each donor into EDTA-treated Vacutainer tubes. PBMCs were isolated by Ficoll-Paque density-gradient centrifugation, with at least 7 million obtained per sample. Trizol reagent was used to extract total RNA from PBMCs, with at least 5 micrograms per sample. The percentages of naive CD45RAhigh/CD27high T cells were determined by flow cytometry on a PBMC aliquot from every donor. The material sequenced was blood. The chain is encoded by TRBV20-1 joined to TRBJ1-2; a tentative D match to TRBD1 spans 6 bases. The receptor was derived from a woman aged 40 to 49 in good health. The DNA reads as follows: TGCAGTGCTAGTCCGGGGGGCACCAACTATGGCTACACCTTC. Translated, this gives CSASPGGTNYGYTF.